A single T cell receptor (beta chain) is shown here with its context. These data belong to a study of OX40 agonist ivuxolimab in advanced cancers. Study information: Age averaged around 60 years (range about 23 to 80), and less than 85% were male.

Clones were read by immunoSEQ multiplex PCR, and TCRdb kept only the in-frame ones, dropping some. Of around 50,000 clones listed, roughly nine tenths were seen once; the top ten hold around an eighth. The V gene's germline CDR1 is SGHNT and CDR2 YYREEE (reference sequence). This CDR3 is built from 13 residues. Trimming took off 3 bases at V and 7 bases at J, with 14 bases between the two ends. V gene TRBV5-4 combines with J gene TRBJ2-7, with D unclear. The source was CD4+ or CD8+ T cells sorted from blood, collected in a trial of the OX40 agonist ivuxolimab. This clonotype originated in an adult with an advanced solid tumor such as melanoma, head and neck, liver or kidney cancer. As DNA, the CDR3 is TGTGCCAGCAGCTCCAACTCGGCTAGAGAGCAGTACTTC. This encodes CASSSNSAREQYF.